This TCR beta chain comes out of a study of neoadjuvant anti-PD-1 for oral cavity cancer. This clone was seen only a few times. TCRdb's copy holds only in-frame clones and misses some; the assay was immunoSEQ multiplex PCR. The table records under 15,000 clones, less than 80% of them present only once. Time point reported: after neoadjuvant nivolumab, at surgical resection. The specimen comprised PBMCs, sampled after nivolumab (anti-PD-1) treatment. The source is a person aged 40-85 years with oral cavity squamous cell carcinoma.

This CDR3 is CAKKGRPVEQYF. In nucleotides, the CDR3 is TGTGCCAAAAAGGGCCGTCCGGTTGAGCAGTACTTC. V is TRBV25-1 and J is TRBJ2-7; no definite D call. Trimming removed 10 bases from V and 7 bases from J, with 17 bases in between. In germline, CDR1 is MGHDK, CDR2 SYGVNS. The CDR3 spans 12 residues.